These 12 T cell receptor beta chains were sequenced from one sample in a study of T cell repertoires in cytomegalovirus infection. TCRdb re-derived calls from the reads in MiXCR, one entry per CDR3 protein. Of about 900,000 distinct CDR3 sequences listed, approximately 31% were seen once; the top ten hold around 15%. Antigens for these TCRs are unknown. Here the sequenced sample was cultured CD8+ T cells from PBMCs, taken from culture after CMV antigen stimulation. Source of these receptors: a human donor in good health (CMV status not recorded). Some clones in this sample may be carry-over from other donors' samples.

This clonotype has at least ten counts. The chain couples TRBV7-8 to TRBJ1-2; perhaps TRBD1 as D (6 bases). Germline V lookup: CDR1 SGHVS, CDR2 FQNEAQ. The length of the CDR3 is 14 residues. Trimming left V 5 bases short and J 0 bases short, with 10 bases between. CDR3: CASSARGTNYGYTF. The CDR3 region has the DNA TGTGCCAGCAGCGCCAGGGGAACTAACTATGGCTACACCTTC.

This chain joins TRBV14 and TRBJ1-1; D remains ambiguous. Looked up from germline, CDR1 is SGHDN and CDR2 is FVKESK. V shed 1 base and J shed 4 bases, with 13 bases lying between them. The CDR3 sequence is 15 residues long. The CDR3 DNA follows: TGTGCCAGCAGCCAAGGTCGAGGTGGAGGCACTGAAGCTTTCTTT. Protein sequence: CASSQGRGGGTEAFF.

This clonotype was seen ten or more times. The chain has TRBV7-2 and TRBJ2-6; 7 nucleotides match TRBD1. The ends lost 5 bases at V and 7 bases at J; junction bases unmatched: 11. The CDR3 covers 16 residues. Germline CDR1 and CDR2: SGHTA and FQGNSA. The CDR3 protein is CASSHKDRWGANVLTF. CDR3 bases: TGTGCCAGCAGCCACAAGGACAGGTGGGGTGCCAACGTCCTGACTTTC.

The table lists this clonotype with many counts. Here the CDR3 DNA reads TGTGCCAGCAGTACCGGGACAGGGGGCTTCGAGACCCAGTACTTC. This sequence encodes CASSTGTGGFETQYF. This chain joins TRBV7-6 and TRBJ2-5, with 12 positions matching TRBD1. Per the germline V gene, CDR1 is SGHVS and CDR2 is FNYEAQ. The CDR3 extends over 15 amino acids. Germline trimming cut 6 bases from V and 5 bases from J; bases unmatched to any gene: 7.

This clonotype was observed a few times. This chain uses TRBV19 with TRBJ2-5; no firm D call. The CDR3 sequence is 15 residues long. Trimming shortened V by 10 bases and J by 6 bases, and 24 bases separated the two germline ends. The germline gives CDR1 LNHDA, CDR2 SQIVND (reference sequence). The CDR3 bases are TGTGCCACAACAGCGTACCCTATGGTGGATAAGACCCAGTACTTC. It codes for CATTAYPMVDKTQYF.

The chain links TRBV6-1 to TRBJ2-2, with D uncertain. CDR1 and CDR2 (germline): MNHNS, SASEGT. V was shortened by 1 base and J by 16 bases, with 19 bases between the two germline ends. The CDR3 extends over 14 amino acids. The CDR3 DNA sequence: TGTGCCAGCAGTGAAGAACTTGCCCGAGTTGAACCGTTTTTT. Protein sequence: CASSEELARVEPFF.

This clonotype was observed many times. J is TRBJ1-2 and V is TRBV2; 8 bases are a match to TRBD1. The trim removed 9 bases at V and 4 bases at J, leaving 7 bases unmatched. This CDR3 has 13 residues. CDR1 is SNHLY, CDR2 FYNNEI, per germline. Here the CDR3 reads CARGQGSLYGYTF. As DNA, the CDR3 is TGTGCCAGAGGACAGGGAAGCCTCTATGGCTACACCTTC.

J is TRBJ2-3 and V is TRBV5-6, with 7 bases identical to TRBD2. The V segment lost 0 bases and the J segment 4 bases; nucleotides outside the gene matches: 14. The CDR3 has 18 amino acids. Germline V gene data show CDR1 as SGHDT and CDR2 as YYEEEE. The CDR3 DNA sequence: TGTGCCAGCAGCTTGGAAGTAGCGGGCTGGGAGTGGGCAGATACGCAGTATTTT. This sequence encodes CASSLEVAGWEWADTQYF.

The V and J genes are TRBV12-5 and TRBJ2-5; unclear D gene. The CDR3 covers 12 residues. Between the trimmed V and J ends, which lost 5 bases and 11 bases, there was a span of 15 bases. Per the germline V gene, CDR1 is LGHNT and CDR2 is FRNRAP. The CDR3 spells CASGQPPTEQYF. The CDR3, as DNA: TGTGCTAGTGGTCAACCCCCAACAGAGCAGTACTTC.

This clonotype was detected only a few times. The chain couples TRBV7-9 to TRBJ2-1, with no clear D. The V and J ends lost 5 bases and 6 bases respectively, with 11 bases between them. The CDR3 length is 13 residues. The germline V gene encodes CDR1 SEHNR and CDR2 FQNEAQ (reference sequence). As DNA, the CDR3 is TGTGCCAGCAGCCCAAAGGGTAGCAATGAGCAGTTCTTC. Residues: CASSPKGSNEQFF.

Comments on this clonotype: One junction end disagrees with the germline gene, perhaps due to a read error. The V and J genes are TRBV7-6 and TRBJ2-2; 9 bases map to TRBD2. CDR3 length: 16 amino acids. Germline-derived CDR1 and CDR2 are SGHVS and FNYEAQ. This CDR3 reads CASSPSPSGNTGELLF. In DNA, the CDR3 is TGTGCCAGCAGCCCCAGCCCTAGCGGGAACACCGGGGAGCTGCTTTTT.

This chain connects TRBV9 to TRBJ2-7; D is ambiguous. In germline, CDR1 is SGDLS, CDR2 YYNGEE. The V end lost 3 bases, the J end lost 1 base, and 17 bases lay between the germline ends. The CDR3 has 16 amino acids. The CDR3 DNA follows: TGTGCCAGCAGCGAGCGTACTGAGAGCCGGTCCTACGAGCAGTACGTC. It encodes CASSERTESRSYEQYV.